The next 12 T cell receptor beta chains were all read from a single sample in a study of cytomegalovirus exposure and HLA in healthy donors. Vbeta (60) and Jbeta (13) primers were used in the PCR. The method was immunoSEQ multiplex PCR; TCRdb's version includes in-frame clones alone and lacks a portion of them. The sample carries 150,000 to 200,000 clones, around 81% recorded once. Sequenced sample: PBMCs. The receptors come from a woman under 40 in good health and CMV-seronegative.

V and J are TRBV19 and TRBJ1-6; 7 bases are a match to TRBD1. The V gene's germline CDR1 is LNHDA and CDR2 SQIVND (reference sequence). The CDR3 has 14 residues. V lost 6 bases to trimming and J lost 6 bases; unmatched junction nucleotides: 5. The CDR3 is CASSSGTVNSPLHF. As DNA, the CDR3 is TGTGCCAGTAGCTCCGGGACAGTTAATTCACCCCTCCACTTT.

The chain recombines TRBV28 with TRBJ2-4; TRBD2 might be the D (5 bases). The CDR3 extends over 14 amino acids. The germline V gene encodes CDR1 MDHEN and CDR2 SYDVKM. Trimming removed 2 bases at V and 2 bases at J, with 7 bases between. This chain's CDR3 is CASSLGGTKNIQYF. The CDR3 DNA sequence: TGTGCCAGCAGTTTAGGAGGTACCAAAAACATTCAGTACTTC.

Comments on this clone: Given the absence of the conserved phenylalanine or tryptophan at the CDR3 end, a read error is likely. The limits of the CDR3 on the DNA are not certain, so only TCRdb's listed CDR3 is given. The V gene is TRBV20-1, the J gene TRBJ2-7; TRBD2, the D gene given by the table, was not confirmed from the DNA. CDR1 and CDR2 (germline): DFQATT, SNEGSKA (reference sequence). The CDR3 is 11 amino acids in total, end residues counted. CDR3 sequence reads: CSARDAGRPLL.

The rearrangement uses TRBV7-6 and TRBJ2-5, with D perhaps TRBD1 (5 bases). This CDR3 comprises 14 residues. Germline loops: CDR1 SGHVS, CDR2 FNYEAQ. V was shortened by 1 base and J by 4 bases, with 10 bases between the two germline ends. The CDR3 is CASSLEAGLETQYF. The CDR3 bases are TGTGCCAGCAGCTTAGAGGCAGGGTTAGAGACCCAGTACTTC. The whole variable domain, filled in from reference TRBV7-6 and TRBJ2-5, reads GAGVSQSPRYKVTKRGQDVALRCDPISGHVSLYWYRQALGQGPEFLTYFNYEAQQDKSGLPNDRFSAERPEGSISTLTIQRTEQRDSAMYRCASSLEAGLETQYFGPGTRLLVL.

The rearrangement uses TRBV28 and TRBJ1-2; D gene ambiguous. The ends were cut back, 1 base at V and 6 bases at J, with 9 bases in the middle. This CDR3 contains 13 residues. The germline CDR1 and CDR2 sequences are MDHEN and SYDVKM. The CDR3 nucleotides are TGTGCCAGCAGTTTATCAGAAATCAATGGCTACACCTTC. This codes for CASSLSEINGYTF.

The V and J genes are TRBV15 and TRBJ1-2, with a possible D match to TRBD1 (6 bases). V dropped 0 bases and J dropped 5 bases, with 19 bases sitting between them. CDR3 length: 17 residues. Germline V gene sequence: CDR1 LNHNV, CDR2 YYDKDF (reference sequence). The CDR3 reads CATSRDSVGRGAYGYTF. The CDR3 DNA reads as TGTGCCACCAGCAGAGATTCAGTGGGTCGGGGGGCTTATGGCTACACCTTC.

The rearrangement joins TRBV6-4 to TRBJ2-7, with 13 bases aligning to TRBD2. CDR3 length: 16 residues. V dropped 5 bases and J dropped 7; count of bases not matched to a gene: 11. Germline loops: CDR1 MRHNA, CDR2 SNTAGT. CDR3 sequence (DNA): TGTGCCAGCAGTAACGGACTAGCGGGGGTGGCGCGGGAGCAGTACTTC. Translation gives CASSNGLAGVAREQYF.

The chain uses TRBV5-6 and TRBJ2-3, with TRBD1 matching over 9 bases. Germline V gene lookup returns CDR1 SGHDT and CDR2 YYEEEE. The CDR3 contains 17 residues. V dropped 1 base and J dropped 4; count of bases not matched to a gene: 10. CDR3 DNA sequence: TGTGCCAGCAGCTTGCGTGCGGGACAGGGCCTCCCAGATACGCAGTATTTT. It encodes CASSLRAGQGLPDTQYF.

This clone was seen a handful of times. The V gene is TRBV4-3, the J gene TRBJ1-3; no clear D. Trimming removed 0 bases at V and 0 bases at J, with 9 bases between. The CDR3 covers 16 residues. Germline CDR1 is LGHNA and CDR2 is YSLEER. For the CDR3, the DNA is TGCGCCAGCAGCCAAGATAGAAAAAGCTCTGGAAACACCATATATTTT. Its translation: CASSQDRKSSGNTIYF.

The genes are TRBV4-3 and TRBJ1-6, with D tentatively TRBD1 (6 bases). V gave up 0 bases and J gave up 5 bases, with 20 bases separating them. This CDR3 spans 19 amino acids. Germline V CDR1 and CDR2: LGHNA, YSLEER. The CDR3: CASSQEGTGWVLDNSPLHF. CDR3 DNA sequence: TGCGCCAGCAGCCAAGAGGGAACAGGGTGGGTCCTGGATAATTCACCCCTCCACTTT.

This rearrangement joins TRBV28 to TRBJ2-3, with 9 bases matching TRBD1. The V and J ends lost 7 bases and 4 bases, in that order; junction bases with no gene match: 6. The length of the CDR3 is 14 residues. CDR1 and CDR2 from the germline V gene are MDHEN and SYDVKM. The CDR3 reads CASNLGQGPDTQYF. The CDR3 bases are TGTGCCAGCAATTTGGGACAGGGCCCAGATACGCAGTATTTT.

The genes are TRBV2 and TRBJ2-3; 7 bases line up with TRBD2. Germline V gene lookup returns CDR1 SNHLY and CDR2 FYNNEI. This CDR3 spans 14 amino acids. With V trimmed by 7 bases and J by 3 bases, 7 bases remained unmatched. This CDR3 is CASKRGSWTDTQYF. CDR3 nucleotides: TGTGCCAGCAAGCGCGGGAGTTGGACAGATACGCAGTATTTT.